This T cell receptor (beta chain) was identified in a study of blood T cell repertoires in COVID-19. About the research overall: The United States, Italy and Spain provided the acute and convalescent COVID-19 samples. PBMCs, B-cell-depleted T cells, or T cells were the source of the cDNA or gDNA that made up the material.

The germline gives CDR1 SGHNT, CDR2 YYREEE (reference sequence). CDR3 length: 13 residues. The germline V and J ends were trimmed by 4 bases and 2 bases, with 10 bases remaining between them. As processed by the authors: Amplification of reference gene primers provided the estimated nucleated cell counts. Method: immunoSEQ multiplex PCR; TCRdb's copy keeps in-frame clones and lacks some. D and trimming were read from the DNA, whereas the V and J calls and clone size are those reported in that table. The sample carries about 33,000 clones, approximately 72% recorded once. Sequencing was carried out using peripheral blood. V gene TRBV5-4 combines with J gene TRBJ2-7; no firm D call. The sequence was obtained from a man older than 75 with acute or convalescent COVID-19. CDR3 in DNA: TGTGCCAGCAGCCGGGTCAGCCCCTACGAGCAGTACTTC. Its translation is CASSRVSPYEQYF. The full variable domain, its missing parts supplied by reference TRBV5-4 and TRBJ2-7, is ETGVTQSPTHLIKTRGQQVTLRCSSQSGHNTVSWYQQALGQGPQFIFQYYREEENGRGNFPPRFSGLQFPNYSSELNVNALELDDSALYLCASSRVSPYEQYFGPGTRLTVT.